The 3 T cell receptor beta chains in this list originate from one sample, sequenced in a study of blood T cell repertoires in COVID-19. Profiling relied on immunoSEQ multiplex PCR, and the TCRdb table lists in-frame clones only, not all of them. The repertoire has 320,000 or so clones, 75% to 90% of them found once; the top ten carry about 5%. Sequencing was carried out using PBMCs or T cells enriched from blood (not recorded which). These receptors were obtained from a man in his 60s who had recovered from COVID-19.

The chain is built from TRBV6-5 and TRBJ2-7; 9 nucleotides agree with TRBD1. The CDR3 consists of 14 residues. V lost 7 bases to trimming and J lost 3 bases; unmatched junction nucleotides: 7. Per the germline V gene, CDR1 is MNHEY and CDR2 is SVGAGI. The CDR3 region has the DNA TGTGCCAGCATGGCAGGGACAGGGTACTACGAGCAGTACTTC. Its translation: CASMAGTGYYEQYF.

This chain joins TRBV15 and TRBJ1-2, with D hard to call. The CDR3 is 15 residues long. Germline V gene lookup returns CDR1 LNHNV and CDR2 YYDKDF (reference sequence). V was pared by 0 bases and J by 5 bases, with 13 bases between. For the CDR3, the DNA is TGTGCCACCAGCAGAGAGAACACGGCGGAGTATGGCTACACCTTC. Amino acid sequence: CATSRENTAEYGYTF.

The CDR3 nucleotides are TGTGCCAGCAGACCTCACACAGGGGACGAGCAGTACTTC. It encodes CASRPHTGDEQYF. This chain uses TRBV2 with TRBJ2-7; 7 nucleotides match TRBD1. From germline, CDR1 is SNHLY and CDR2 FYNNEI. CDR3 length: 13 amino acids. V lost 6 bases and J lost 5; bases outside the gene matches: 7.